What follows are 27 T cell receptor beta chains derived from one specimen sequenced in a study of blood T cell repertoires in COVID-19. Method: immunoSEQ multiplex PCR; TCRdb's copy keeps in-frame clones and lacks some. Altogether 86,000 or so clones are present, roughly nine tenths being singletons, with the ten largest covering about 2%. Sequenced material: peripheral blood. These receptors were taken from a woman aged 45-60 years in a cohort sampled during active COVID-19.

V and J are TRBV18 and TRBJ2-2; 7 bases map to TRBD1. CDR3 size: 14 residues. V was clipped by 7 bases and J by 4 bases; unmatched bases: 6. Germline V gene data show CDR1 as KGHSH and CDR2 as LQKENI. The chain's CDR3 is CASFDRDGTGELFF. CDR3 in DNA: TGTGCCAGCTTTGACAGGGATGGCACCGGGGAGCTGTTTTTT.

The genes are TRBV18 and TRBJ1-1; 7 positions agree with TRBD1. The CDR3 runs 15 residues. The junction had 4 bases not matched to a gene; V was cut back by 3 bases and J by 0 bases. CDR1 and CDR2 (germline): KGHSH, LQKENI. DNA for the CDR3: TGTGCCAGCTCACCTCAGACAGGGATGAACACTGAAGCTTTCTTT. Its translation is CASSPQTGMNTEAFF. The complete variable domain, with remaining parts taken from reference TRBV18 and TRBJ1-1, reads NAGVMQNPRHLVRRRGQEARLRCSPMKGHSHVYWYRQLPEEGLKFMVYLQKENIIDESGMPKERFSAEFPKEGPSILRIQQVVRGDSAAYFCASSPQTGMNTEAFFGQGTRLTVV.

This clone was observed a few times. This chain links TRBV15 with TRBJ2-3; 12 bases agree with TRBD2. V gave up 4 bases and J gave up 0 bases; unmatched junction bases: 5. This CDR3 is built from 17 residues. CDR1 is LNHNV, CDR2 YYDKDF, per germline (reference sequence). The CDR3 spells CATSTGLAGTSTDTQYF. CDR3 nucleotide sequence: TGTGCCACCAGCACAGGACTAGCGGGGACTAGCACAGATACGCAGTATTTT.

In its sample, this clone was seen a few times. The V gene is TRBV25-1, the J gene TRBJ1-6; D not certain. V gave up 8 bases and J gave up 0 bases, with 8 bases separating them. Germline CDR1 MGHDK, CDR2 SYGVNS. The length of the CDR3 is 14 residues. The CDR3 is CASVRSSYNSPLHF. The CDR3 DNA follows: TGTGCCAGCGTCCGGAGCTCCTATAATTCACCCCTCCACTTT. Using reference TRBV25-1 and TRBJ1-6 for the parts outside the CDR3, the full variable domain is EADIYQTPRYLVIGTGKKITLECSQTMGHDKMYWYQQDPGMELHLIHYSYGVNSTEKGDLSSESTVSRIRTEHFPLTLESARPSHTSQYLCASVRSSYNSPLHFGNGTRLTVT.

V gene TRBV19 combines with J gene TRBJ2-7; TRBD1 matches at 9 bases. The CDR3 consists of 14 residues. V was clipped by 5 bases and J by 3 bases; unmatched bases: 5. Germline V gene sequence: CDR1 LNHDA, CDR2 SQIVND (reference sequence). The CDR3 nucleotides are TGTGCCAGTAGTTCGACAGGGGGGATCTACGAGCAGTACTTC. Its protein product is CASSSTGGIYEQYF.

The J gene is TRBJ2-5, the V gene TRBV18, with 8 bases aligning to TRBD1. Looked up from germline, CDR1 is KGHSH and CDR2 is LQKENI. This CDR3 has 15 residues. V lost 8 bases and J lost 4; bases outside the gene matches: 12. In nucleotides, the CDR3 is TGTGCCAGCCGCCAGGGGGCTTCTCAGTTAGAGACCCAGTACTTC. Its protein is CASRQGASQLETQYF. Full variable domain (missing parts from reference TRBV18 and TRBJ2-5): NAGVMQNPRHLVRRRGQEARLRCSPMKGHSHVYWYRQLPEEGLKFMVYLQKENIIDESGMPKERFSAEFPKEGPSILRIQQVVRGDSAAYFCASRQGASQLETQYFGPGTRLLVL.

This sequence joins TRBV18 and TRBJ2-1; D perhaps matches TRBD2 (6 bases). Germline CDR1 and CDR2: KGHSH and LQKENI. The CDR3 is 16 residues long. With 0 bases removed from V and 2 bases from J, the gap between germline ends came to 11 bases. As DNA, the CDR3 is TGTGCCAGCTCACCACCAAGTCTAGCGACCTACAATGAGCAGTTCTTC. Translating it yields CASSPPSLATYNEQFF.

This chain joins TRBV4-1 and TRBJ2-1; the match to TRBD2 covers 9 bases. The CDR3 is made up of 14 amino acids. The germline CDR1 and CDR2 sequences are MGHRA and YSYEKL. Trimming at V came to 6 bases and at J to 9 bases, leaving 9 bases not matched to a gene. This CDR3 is CASRQGREGGEQFF. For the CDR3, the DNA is TGCGCCAGCAGACAGGGGCGGGAGGGGGGTGAGCAGTTCTTC.

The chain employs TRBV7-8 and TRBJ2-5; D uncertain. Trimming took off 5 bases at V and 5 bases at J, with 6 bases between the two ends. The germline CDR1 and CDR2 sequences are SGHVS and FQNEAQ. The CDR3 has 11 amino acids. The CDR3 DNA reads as TGTGCCAGCAGCCCTACGGAGACCCAGTACTTC. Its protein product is CASSPTETQYF. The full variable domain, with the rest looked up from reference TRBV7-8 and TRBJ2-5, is GAGVSQSPRYKVAKRGQDVALRCDPISGHVSLFWYQQALGQGPEFLTYFQNEAQLDKSGLPSDRFFAERPEGSVSTLKIQRTQQEDSAVYLCASSPTETQYFGPGTRLLVL.

CDR3 DNA: TGTGCCAGCAGTGAAGCCAAGGGGTATTGGGAGACCCAGTACTTC. It translates to CASSEAKGYWETQYF. The rearrangement links TRBV6-1 to TRBJ2-5, with D possibly TRBD1 on 5 matching bases. Looked up from germline, CDR1 is MNHNS and CDR2 is SASEGT. The CDR3 consists of 15 residues. Trimming left V 0 bases short and J 5 bases short, with 13 bases between.

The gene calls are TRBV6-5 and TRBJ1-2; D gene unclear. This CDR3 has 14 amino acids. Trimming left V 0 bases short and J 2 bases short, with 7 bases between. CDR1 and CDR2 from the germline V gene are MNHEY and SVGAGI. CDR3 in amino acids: CASSYSGENYGYTF. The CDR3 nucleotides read TGTGCCAGCAGTTACTCGGGCGAAAACTATGGCTACACCTTC.

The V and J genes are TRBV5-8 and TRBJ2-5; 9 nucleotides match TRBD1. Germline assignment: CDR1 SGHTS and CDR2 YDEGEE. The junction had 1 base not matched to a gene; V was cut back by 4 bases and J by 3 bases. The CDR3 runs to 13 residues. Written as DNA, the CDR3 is TGTGCCAGCAGCCGGGACAGGGAAGAGACCCAGTACTTC. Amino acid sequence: CASSRDREETQYF.

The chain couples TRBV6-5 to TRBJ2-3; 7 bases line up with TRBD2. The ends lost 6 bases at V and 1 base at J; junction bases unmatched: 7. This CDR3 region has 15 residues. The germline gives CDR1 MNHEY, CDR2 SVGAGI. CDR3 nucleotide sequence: TGTGCCAGCAGGTCGGGTGGGGGGGGCACAGATACGCAGTATTTT. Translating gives CASRSGGGGTDTQYF.

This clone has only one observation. For the CDR3, the DNA is TGTGCCAGCAGCGTAGGGGGAGGGGAAAAACTGTTTTTT. Its translation: CASSVGGGEKLFF. V usage is TRBV9 and J usage is TRBJ1-4; the D is unclear. The CDR3 length is 13 residues. V shed 0 bases and J shed 8 bases, with 8 bases lying between them. Germline CDR1 SGDLS, CDR2 YYNGEE.

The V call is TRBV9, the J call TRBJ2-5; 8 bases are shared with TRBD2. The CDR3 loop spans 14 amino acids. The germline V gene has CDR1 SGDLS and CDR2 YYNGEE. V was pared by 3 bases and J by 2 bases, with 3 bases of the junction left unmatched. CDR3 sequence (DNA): TGTGCCAGCAGCGAACTAGCGGCACAAGAGACCCAGTACTTC. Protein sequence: CASSELAAQETQYF.

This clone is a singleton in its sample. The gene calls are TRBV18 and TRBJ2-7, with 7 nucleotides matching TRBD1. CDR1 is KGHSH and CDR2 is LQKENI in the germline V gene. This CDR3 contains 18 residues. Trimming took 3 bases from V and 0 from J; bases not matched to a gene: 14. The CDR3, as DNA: TGTGCCAGCTCACCGTTGGCACAGGGGAACGAAAACTCCTACGAGCAGTACTTC. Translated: CASSPLAQGNENSYEQYF.

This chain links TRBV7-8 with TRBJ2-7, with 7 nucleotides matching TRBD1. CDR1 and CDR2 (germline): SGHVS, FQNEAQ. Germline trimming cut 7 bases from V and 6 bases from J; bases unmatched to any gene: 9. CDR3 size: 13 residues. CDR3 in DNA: TGTGCCAGCAAGGAGACAGGGCCTGGCGAGCAGTACTTC. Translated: CASKETGPGEQYF. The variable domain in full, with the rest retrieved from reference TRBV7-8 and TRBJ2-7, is GAGVSQSPRYKVAKRGQDVALRCDPISGHVSLFWYQQALGQGPEFLTYFQNEAQLDKSGLPSDRFFAERPEGSVSTLKIQRTQQEDSAVYLCASKETGPGEQYFGPGTRLTVT.

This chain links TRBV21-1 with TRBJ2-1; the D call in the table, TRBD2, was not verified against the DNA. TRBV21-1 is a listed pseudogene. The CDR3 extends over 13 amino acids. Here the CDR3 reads CASSTTLNNEQFF. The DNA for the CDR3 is TGTGCCAGCAGCACCACTCTCAATAATGAGCAGTTCTTC.

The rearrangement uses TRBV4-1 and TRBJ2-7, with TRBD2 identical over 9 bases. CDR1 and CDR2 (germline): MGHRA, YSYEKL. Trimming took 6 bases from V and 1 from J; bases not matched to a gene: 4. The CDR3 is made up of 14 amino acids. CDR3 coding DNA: TGCGCCAGCAGTCGCCTAGCGGGGTCCTACGAGCAGTACTTC. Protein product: CASSRLAGSYEQYF.

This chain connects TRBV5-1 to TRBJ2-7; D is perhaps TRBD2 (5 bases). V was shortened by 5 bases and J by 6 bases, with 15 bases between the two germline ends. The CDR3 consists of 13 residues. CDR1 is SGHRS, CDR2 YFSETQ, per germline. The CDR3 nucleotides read TGCGCCAGCAGTAACGGGGTAGCAGGCGAGCAGTACTTC. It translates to CASSNGVAGEQYF. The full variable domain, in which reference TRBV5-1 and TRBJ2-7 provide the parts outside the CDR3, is KAGVTQTPRYLIKTRGQQVTLSCSPISGHRSVSWYQQTPGQGLQFLFEYFSETQRNKGNFPGRFSGRQFSNSRSEMNVSTLELGDSALYLCASSNGVAGEQYFGPGTRLTVT.

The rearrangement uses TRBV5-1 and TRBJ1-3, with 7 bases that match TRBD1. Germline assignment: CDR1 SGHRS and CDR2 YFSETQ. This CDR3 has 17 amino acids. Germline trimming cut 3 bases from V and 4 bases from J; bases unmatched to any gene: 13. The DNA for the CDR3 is TGCGCCAGCAGCTCGCTTTTGGGACAGACCTCCGGAAACACCATATATTTT. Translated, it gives CASSSLLGQTSGNTIYF.

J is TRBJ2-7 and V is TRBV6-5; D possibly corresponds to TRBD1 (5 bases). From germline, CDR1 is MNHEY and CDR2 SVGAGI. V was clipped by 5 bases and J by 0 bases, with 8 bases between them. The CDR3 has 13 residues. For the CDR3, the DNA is TGTGCCAGCAGTAGACAGTTCTCCTACGAGCAGTACTTC. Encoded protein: CASSRQFSYEQYF.

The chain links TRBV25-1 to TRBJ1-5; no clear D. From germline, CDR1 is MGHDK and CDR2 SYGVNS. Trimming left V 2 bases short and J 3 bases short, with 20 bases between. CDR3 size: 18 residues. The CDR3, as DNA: TGTGCCAGCAGTGAAGTGGGCTTGTGCGGGGTAATCAATCAGCCCCAGCATTTT. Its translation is CASSEVGLCGVINQPQHF.

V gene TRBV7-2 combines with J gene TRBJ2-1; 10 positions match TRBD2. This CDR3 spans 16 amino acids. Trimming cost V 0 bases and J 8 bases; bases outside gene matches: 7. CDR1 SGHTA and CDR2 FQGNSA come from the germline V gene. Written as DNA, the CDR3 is TGTGCCAGCAGCTTAGCTGGCAGCGGGGGGGCCTATGAGCAGTTCTTC. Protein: CASSLAGSGGAYEQFF.

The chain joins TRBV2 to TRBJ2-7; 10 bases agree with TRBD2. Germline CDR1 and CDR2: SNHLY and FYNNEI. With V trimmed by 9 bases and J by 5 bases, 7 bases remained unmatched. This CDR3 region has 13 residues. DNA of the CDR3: TGTGCCAGACGAGCGGGAGGGACTAACGAGCAGTACTTC. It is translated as CARRAGGTNEQYF. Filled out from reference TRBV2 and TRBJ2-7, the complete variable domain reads EPEVTQTPSHQVTQMGQEVILRCVPISNHLYFYWYRQILGQKVEFLVSFYNNEISEKSEIFDDQFSVERPDGSNFTLKIRSTKLEDSAMYFCARRAGGTNEQYFGPGTRLTVT.

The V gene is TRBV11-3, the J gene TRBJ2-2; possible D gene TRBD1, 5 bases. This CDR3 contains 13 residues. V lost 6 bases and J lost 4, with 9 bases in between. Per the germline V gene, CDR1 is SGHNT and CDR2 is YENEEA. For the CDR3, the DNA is TGTGCCAGCAGTCCAGGGTCCACCGGGGAGCTGTTTTTT. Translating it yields CASSPGSTGELFF.

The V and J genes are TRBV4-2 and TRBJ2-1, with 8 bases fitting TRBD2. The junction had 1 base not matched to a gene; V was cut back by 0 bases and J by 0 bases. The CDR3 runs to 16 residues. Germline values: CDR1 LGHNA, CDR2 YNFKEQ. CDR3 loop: CASSQDGTSSYNEQFF. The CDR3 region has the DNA TGTGCCAGCAGCCAAGATGGGACTAGCTCCTACAATGAGCAGTTCTTC.